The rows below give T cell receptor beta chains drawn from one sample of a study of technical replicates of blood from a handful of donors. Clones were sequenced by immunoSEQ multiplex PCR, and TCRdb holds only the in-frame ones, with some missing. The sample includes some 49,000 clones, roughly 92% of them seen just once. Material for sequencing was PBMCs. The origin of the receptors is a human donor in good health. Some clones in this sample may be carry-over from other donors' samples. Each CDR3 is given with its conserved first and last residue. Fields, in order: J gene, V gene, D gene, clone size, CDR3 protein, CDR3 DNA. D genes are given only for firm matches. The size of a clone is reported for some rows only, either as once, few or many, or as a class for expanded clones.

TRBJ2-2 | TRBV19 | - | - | CASSRGVDTGELFF | TGTGCCAGTAGTAGGGGAGTTGACACCGGGGAGCTGTTTTTT
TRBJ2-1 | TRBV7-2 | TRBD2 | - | CASSPGGGREQFF | TGTGCCAGCAGCCCGGGGGGGGGACGGGAGCAGTTCTTC
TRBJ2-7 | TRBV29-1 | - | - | CSVVPGYQNEQYF | TGCAGCGTTGTCCCAGGGTATCAGAACGAGCAGTACTTC
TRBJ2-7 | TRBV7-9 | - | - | CASSSTWLVSSYEQYF | TGTGCCAGCAGCTCCACTTGGTTGGTGAGCTCCTACGAGCAGTACTTC
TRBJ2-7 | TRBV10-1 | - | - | CASVWRWAFSYEQYF | TGCGCCAGCGTTTGGAGGTGGGCGTTTTCCTACGAGCAGTACTTC
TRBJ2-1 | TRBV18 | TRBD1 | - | CASSRDRGPYNEQFF | TGTGCCAGCTCACGGGACAGGGGACCCTACAATGAGCAGTTCTTC
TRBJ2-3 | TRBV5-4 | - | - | CASSLQGRTDTQYF | TGTGCCAGCAGCTTGCAGGGCAGAACAGATACGCAGTATTTT
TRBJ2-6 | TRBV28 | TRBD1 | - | CASSLYHGQGLSGANVLTF | TGTGCCAGCAGTTTATACCATGGACAGGGTCTCTCTGGGGCCAACGTCCTGACTTTC
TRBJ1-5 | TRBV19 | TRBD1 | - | CASSHRGTGTQGNQPQHF | TGTGCCAGTAGCCACCGCGGGACAGGGACTCAGGGCAATCAGCCCCAGCATTTT
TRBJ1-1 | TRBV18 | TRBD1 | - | CASSPRDRDKGTEAFF | TGTGCCAGCTCACCGAGGGACAGGGACAAGGGCACTGAAGCTTTCTTT
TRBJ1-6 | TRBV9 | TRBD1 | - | CASSVSRGPPSSYNSPLHF | TGTGCCAGCAGCGTATCCAGGGGGCCTCCCAGCTCCTATAATTCACCCCTCCACTTT
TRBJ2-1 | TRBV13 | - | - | CASSSRGEKTYNEQFF | TGTGCCAGCAGTTCCAGGGGGGAGAAGACCTACAATGAGCAGTTCTTC
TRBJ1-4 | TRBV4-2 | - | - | CASSQDPQRTNEKLFF | TGTGCCAGCAGCCAAGATCCCCAGCGCACTAATGAAAAACTGTTTTTT
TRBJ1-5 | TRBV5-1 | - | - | CASSLFGDQPQHF | TGCGCCAGCAGCTTGTTCGGTGATCAGCCCCAGCATTTT
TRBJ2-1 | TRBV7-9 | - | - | CASSQDKAYNEQFF | TGTGCCAGCAGCCAGGACAAGGCCTACAATGAGCAGTTCTTC
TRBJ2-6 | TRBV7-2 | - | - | CASTRGGGGSGANVLTF | TGTGCCAGCACCAGAGGGGGGGGTGGCTCTGGGGCCAACGTCCTGACTTTC
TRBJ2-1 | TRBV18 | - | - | CASSPIAANNEQFF | TGTGCCAGCTCACCAATAGCGGCGAACAATGAGCAGTTCTTC
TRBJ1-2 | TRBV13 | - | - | CASSLLPGYTF | TGTGCCAGCAGCCTCCTCCCGGGCTACACCTTC
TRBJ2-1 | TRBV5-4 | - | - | CASSLARGSLEQFF | TGTGCCAGCAGCTTGGCTCGTGGGAGCCTTGAGCAGTTCTTC
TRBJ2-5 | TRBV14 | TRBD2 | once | CASSQRLAVGQETQYF | TGTGCCAGCAGCCAGAGACTAGCGGTCGGGCAAGAGACCCAGTACTTC
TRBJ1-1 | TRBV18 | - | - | CASSDRNTEAFF | TGTGCCAGCTCCGACAGAAACACTGAAGCTTTCTTT
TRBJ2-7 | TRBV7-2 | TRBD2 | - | CASSLVLGGEHEQYF | TGTGCCAGCAGCTTAGTTCTCGGGGGGGAGCACGAGCAGTACTTC
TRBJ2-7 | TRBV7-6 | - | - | CASSFGIPPSYEQYF | TGTGCCAGCAGCTTCGGGATCCCACCCTCCTACGAGCAGTACTTC
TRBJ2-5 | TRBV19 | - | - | CASSPRTEETQYF | TGTGCCAGTAGTCCAAGGACAGAAGAGACCCAGTACTTC
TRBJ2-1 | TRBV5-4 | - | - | CASSYPNNEQFF | TGTGCCAGCAGCTATCCTAACAATGAGCAGTTCTTC
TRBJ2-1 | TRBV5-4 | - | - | CASSLRLASYNEQFF | TGTGCCAGCAGCTTAAGGCTAGCGTCTTACAATGAGCAGTTCTTC
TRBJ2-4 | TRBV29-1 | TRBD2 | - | CSVTLAENIQYF | TGCAGCGTTACACTAGCGGAAAACATTCAGTACTTC
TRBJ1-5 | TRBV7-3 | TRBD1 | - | CASSPRGDREYQPQHF | TGTGCCAGCAGCCCGAGGGGGGACAGGGAGTATCAGCCCCAGCATTTT
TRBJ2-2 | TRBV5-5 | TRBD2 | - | CASSGPAGPNTGELFF | TGTGCCAGCAGCGGGCCAGCGGGACCGAACACCGGGGAGCTGTTTTTT
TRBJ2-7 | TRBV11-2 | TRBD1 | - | CASSQGQIYEQYF | TGTGCCAGCAGCCAGGGACAGATCTACGAGCAGTACTTC
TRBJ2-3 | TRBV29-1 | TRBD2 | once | CSVVGGRATDTQYF | TGCAGCGTTGTCGGGGGGAGGGCCACAGATACGCAGTATTTT
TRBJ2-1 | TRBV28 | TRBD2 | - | CASSPGTELAGGPFSYNEQFF | TGTGCCAGCAGTCCCGGGACAGAACTAGCGGGAGGGCCGTTTTCCTACAATGAGCAGTTCTTC
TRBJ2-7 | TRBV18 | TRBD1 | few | CASSPDRGGFGEQYF | TGTGCCAGCTCACCAGACAGGGGCGGGTTTGGGGAGCAGTACTTC